The 19 T cell receptor beta chains listed next were all sequenced from one sample in a study of blood T cell repertoires in COVID-19. The data were produced by immunoSEQ multiplex PCR, yet TCRdb's version contains in-frame clones alone and is incomplete. This repertoire shows around 110,000 clones, roughly 90% found once; its top ten account for about 5.3%. Sequenced: peripheral blood. Every receptor here comes from a man aged 40-49 years with active or convalescent COVID-19.

The CDR3 region has the DNA TGTGCCAGCAGTTACCGTGGTCCCAGCTCCTACAATGAGCAGTTCTTC. Translation: CASSYRGPSSYNEQFF. V is TRBV6-5 and J is TRBJ2-1; D gene uncertain. The germline V gene encodes CDR1 MNHEY and CDR2 SVGAGI. Trimming left V 2 bases short and J 0 bases short, with 11 bases between. The CDR3 is 16 residues long.

The chain uses TRBV5-8 and TRBJ2-7, with TRBD2 matching over 8 bases. CDR3 size: 15 residues. The V segment lost 1 base and the J segment 3 bases; nucleotides outside the gene matches: 6. Germline V gene lookup returns CDR1 SGHTS and CDR2 YDEGEE. The CDR3 reads CASSLSRGGNYEQYF. The CDR3 DNA reads TGTGCCAGCAGCTTGAGCCGGGGGGGGAACTACGAGCAGTACTTC.

J is TRBJ1-3 and V is TRBV5-1; 9 bases line up with TRBD1. The CDR3 has 13 amino acids. Losses at the gene ends were 3 bases for V and 7 bases for J; bases not matched to a gene: 2. Germline assignment: CDR1 SGHRS and CDR2 YFSETQ. The CDR3 DNA follows: TGCGCCAGCAGCTGGACAGGGGTGAACACCATATATTTT. Protein product: CASSWTGVNTIYF.

In its sample, this clone was seen once. V and J are TRBV28 and TRBJ2-1, with 7 nucleotides matching TRBD2. CDR1 is MDHEN and CDR2 is SYDVKM in the germline V gene. The CDR3 has 15 amino acids. Trimming cost V 4 bases and J 5 bases; bases outside gene matches: 8. CDR3 protein: CASSSSGTTNNEQFF. For the CDR3, the DNA is TGTGCCAGCAGTTCTTCCGGGACTACAAACAATGAGCAGTTCTTC.

The genes are TRBV18 and TRBJ1-2; 8 bases match TRBD1. Germline CDR1 is KGHSH and CDR2 is LQKENI. V gave up 4 bases and J gave up 4 bases; unmatched junction bases: 11. This CDR3 contains 16 residues. This CDR3 is CASSQNPTQGAYGYTF. The CDR3 nucleotides read TGTGCCAGCTCACAGAACCCCACTCAGGGGGCCTATGGCTACACCTTC.

The chain links TRBV15 to TRBJ1-5; D perhaps matches TRBD1 (6 bases). V lost 0 bases, J lost 6 bases, and 12 bases lay in between. The length of the CDR3 is 15 residues. Germline V gene lookup returns CDR1 LNHNV and CDR2 YYDKDF (reference sequence). The DNA of the CDR3 is TGTGCCACCAGCAGAGATGCAGGGGTTGGTCAGCCCCAGCATTTT. Its protein is CATSRDAGVGQPQHF.

The CDR3 nucleotides read TGTGCCAGCAGTAGTACAGCCGGGGAGCTGTTTTTT. It codes for CASSSTAGELFF. The V gene is TRBV7-3, the J gene TRBJ2-2; no clear D. The ends were cut back, 6 bases at V and 6 bases at J, with 8 bases in the middle. The CDR3 has 12 amino acids. The germline CDR1 and CDR2 sequences are SGHTA and FQGTGA. Filled out from reference TRBV7-3 and TRBJ2-2, the complete variable domain reads GAGVSQTPSNKVTEKGKYVELRCDPISGHTALYWYRQSLGQGPEFLIYFQGTGAADDSGLPNDRFFAVRPEGSVSTLKIQRTERGDSAVYLCASSSTAGELFFGEGSRLTVL.

The V and J genes are TRBV6-5 and TRBJ1-6; maybe TRBD1 (5 bases). CDR3 size: 15 residues. Germline-derived CDR1 and CDR2 are MNHEY and SVGAGI. The V end lost 2 bases, the J end lost 6 bases, and 11 bases lay between the germline ends. The CDR3 reads CASSYTTDLNSPLHF. CDR3 coding DNA: TGTGCCAGCAGTTACACGACAGACCTTAATTCACCCCTCCACTTT.

V and J are TRBV7-9 and TRBJ1-2; 8 bases agree with TRBD1. J gave up 3 bases and V 5 bases, and 5 bases lay outside the gene matches. The CDR3 totals 14 residues. Per the germline V gene, CDR1 is SEHNR and CDR2 is FQNEAQ (reference sequence). The CDR3 spells CASSRQGRDYGYTF. CDR3 bases: TGTGCCAGCAGCCGACAGGGGAGAGACTATGGCTACACCTTC. The variable domain in full, completed from reference TRBV7-9 and TRBJ1-2, reads DTGVSQNPRHKITKRGQNVTFRCDPISEHNRLYWYRQTLGQGPEFLTYFQNEAQLEKSRLLSDRFSAERPKGSFSTLEIQRTEQGDSAMYLCASSRQGRDYGYTFGSGTRLTVV.

The CDR3 protein is CASSSTSGTTDTQYF. The CDR3 DNA is TGTGCCAGTAGTAGCACTAGCGGGACCACAGATACGCAGTATTTT. The chain couples TRBV19 to TRBJ2-3; 10 nucleotides agree with TRBD2. V shed 4 bases and J 2 bases; nucleotides not matched to a gene: 3. Germline CDR1 is LNHDA and CDR2 is SQIVND (reference sequence). The CDR3 covers 15 residues.

The J gene is TRBJ2-1, the V gene TRBV6-4, with 9 bases lining up with TRBD2. The ends lost 3 bases at V and 9 bases at J; junction bases unmatched: 6. The CDR3 extends over 14 amino acids. Germline loops: CDR1 MRHNA, CDR2 SNTAGT. Here the CDR3 reads CASSEELAGPEQFF. DNA for the CDR3: TGTGCCAGCAGTGAGGAGCTAGCGGGACCTGAGCAGTTCTTC.

The CDR3: CASSYLGLAGVDEQFF. The CDR3 coding sequence is TGTGCCAGCAGCTACCTGGGACTAGCGGGAGTTGATGAGCAGTTCTTC. The chain recombines TRBV9 with TRBJ2-1, with TRBD2 matching 14 bases. The V gene's germline CDR1 is SGDLS and CDR2 YYNGEE. J was trimmed by 8 bases and V by 4 bases; bases with no gene match: 8. The length of the CDR3 is 16 residues.

The V call is TRBV7-9, the J call TRBJ1-5; 9 bases are shared with TRBD1. Germline V gene sequence: CDR1 SEHNR, CDR2 FQNEAQ (reference sequence). J lost 6 bases, V lost 4 bases, and 7 bases had no gene match. The length of the CDR3 is 15 residues. CDR3 sequence (DNA): TGTGCCAGCAGCTCTGAACAGGGGGCACGTCAGCCCCAGCATTTT. This encodes CASSSEQGARQPQHF.

The chain is built from TRBV9 and TRBJ2-7, with TRBD1 matching over 10 bases. Germline assignment: CDR1 SGDLS and CDR2 YYNGEE. This CDR3 is 16 amino acids long. V lost 0 bases and J lost 4; bases outside the gene matches: 7. The CDR3 region is CASSVEGEDRGYEQYF. The CDR3 DNA is TGTGCCAGCAGCGTAGAGGGAGAGGACAGGGGGTACGAGCAGTACTTC.

The chain couples TRBV29-1 to TRBJ1-1; TRBD1 is a possible D gene (5 bases). The CDR3 has 13 residues. Germline CDR1 reads SQVTM; CDR2 reads ANQGSEA. Trimming took 6 bases from V and 2 from J, leaving 13 bases between them. The CDR3, as DNA: TGCAGCGTCACGGCACAGGCAAACACTGAAGCTTTCTTT. This translates into CSVTAQANTEAFF.

J is TRBJ2-2 and V is TRBV18; 7 bases are shared with TRBD1. V shed 2 bases, J shed 10 bases, and the junction held 1 base outside the gene matches. Germline CDR1 KGHSH, CDR2 LQKENI. This CDR3 has 12 residues. The CDR3 is CASSPGQVELFF. As DNA, the CDR3 is TGTGCCAGCTCACCAGGACAGGTGGAGCTGTTTTTT.

This chain's CDR3 is CASGLVIELAGVHEQFF. In DNA, the CDR3 is TGTGCTAGTGGTTTGGTAATCGAACTAGCGGGAGTGCACGAGCAGTTCTTC. The J gene is TRBJ2-1, the V gene TRBV12-5; 11 nucleotides match TRBD2. CDR3 length: 17 amino acids. Germline V gives CDR1 LGHNT, CDR2 FRNRAP. Losses at the gene ends were 0 bases for V and 10 bases for J; bases not matched to a gene: 11. The full variable domain, rest sourced from reference TRBV12-5 and TRBJ2-1, is DARVTQTPRHKVTEMGQEVTMRCQPILGHNTVFWYRQTMMQGLELLAYFRNRAPLDDSGMPKDRFSAEMPDATLATLKIQPSEPRDSAVYFCASGLVIELAGVHEQFFGPGTRLTVL.

A few counts support this clone. V is TRBV19 and J is TRBJ1-5; D might be TRBD1 (5 bases). Germline CDR1 LNHDA, CDR2 SQIVND (reference sequence). This CDR3 spans 14 amino acids. The V gene lost 2 bases and the J gene lost 6 bases, with 11 bases spanning the gap. CDR3 sequence reads: CASSIPDMGQPQHF. In DNA, the CDR3 is TGTGCCAGTAGTATACCGGACATGGGTCAGCCCCAGCATTTT. Full variable domain (missing parts from reference TRBV19 and TRBJ1-5): DGGITQSPKYLFRKEGQNVTLSCEQNLNHDAMYWYRQDPGQGLRLIYYSQIVNDFQKGDIAEGYSVSREKKESFPLTVTSAQKNPTAFYLCASSIPDMGQPQHFGDGTRLSIL.

Here the CDR3 reads CAWDQGRTYNNEQFF. CDR3 nucleotides: TGTGCCTGGGACCAGGGAAGGACGTACAACAATGAGCAGTTCTTC. The V and J genes are TRBV30 and TRBJ2-1, with D perhaps TRBD1 (5 bases). CDR1 is GTSNPN, CDR2 SVGIG, per germline (reference sequence). This CDR3 region has 15 residues. Trimming shortened V by 5 bases and J by 5 bases, and 19 bases separated the two germline ends.